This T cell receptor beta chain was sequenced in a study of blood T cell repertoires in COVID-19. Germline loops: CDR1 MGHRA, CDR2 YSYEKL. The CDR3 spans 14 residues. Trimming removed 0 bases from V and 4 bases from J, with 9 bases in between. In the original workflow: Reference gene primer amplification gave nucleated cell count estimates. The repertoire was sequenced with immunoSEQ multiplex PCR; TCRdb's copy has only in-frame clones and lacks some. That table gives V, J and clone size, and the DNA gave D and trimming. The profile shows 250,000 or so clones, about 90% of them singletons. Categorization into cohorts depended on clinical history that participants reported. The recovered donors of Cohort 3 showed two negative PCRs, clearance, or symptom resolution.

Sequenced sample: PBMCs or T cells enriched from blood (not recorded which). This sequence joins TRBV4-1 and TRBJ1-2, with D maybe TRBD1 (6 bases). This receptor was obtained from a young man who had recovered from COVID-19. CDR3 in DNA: TGCGCCAGCAGCCAAGAACAGGGTTTCTATGGCTACACCTTC. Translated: CASSQEQGFYGYTF.